These 28 T cell receptor beta chains originate from one sample sequenced in a study of T cells in Graves' hyperthyroidism and ophthalmopathy. Using RNA transcripts as the source, TCR beta CDR3 regions were amplified. The HTBI primer set was used in a first-round RT-PCR of the TCR CDR3. TCRdb reprocessed the multiplex PCR reads with MiXCR, giving one entry per CDR3 protein. This sample yields hundreds of thousands of distinct CDR3 sequences, of which just under 20% are seen a single time; roughly 44% belongs to the top ten. Sequencing was performed on blood. Receptor source: a man aged 40-49 years with Graves' ophthalmopathy.

This clonotype has just a few counts. This CDR3 reads CASRPGTGGETQYF. The CDR3, as DNA: TGCGCCAGCAGACCGGGGACAGGAGGGGAGACCCAGTACTTC. J is TRBJ2-5 and V is TRBV5-1; 8 nucleotides line up with TRBD1. This CDR3 has 14 amino acids. Trimming removed 5 bases from V and 5 bases from J; junction bases left unmatched: 8. Germline lookup yields CDR1 SGHRS and CDR2 YFSETQ. The full variable domain, completed using reference TRBV5-1 and TRBJ2-5, is KAGVTQTPRYLIKTRGQQVTLSCSPISGHRSVSWYQQTPGQGLQFLFEYFSETQRNKGNFPGRFSGRQFSNSRSEMNVSTLELGDSALYLCASRPGTGGETQYFGPGTRLLVL.

Ten or more counts support this clonotype. The genes are TRBV7-2 and TRBJ2-2; a weak D match, TRBD1 (5 bases). The V gene's germline CDR1 is SGHTA and CDR2 FQGNSA. The CDR3 length is 15 residues. The V end was cut by 1 base, the J end by 5 bases, with 11 bases between. CDR3 nucleotide sequence: TGTGCCAGCAGCTTAGGGGCAGGGAAAACCGGGGAGCTGTTTTTT. It encodes CASSLGAGKTGELFF.

This chain connects TRBV20-1 to TRBJ2-3; 8 bases line up with TRBD2. The CDR3 has 16 amino acids. J gave up 2 bases and V 8 bases, and 15 bases lay outside the gene matches. Germline V CDR1 and CDR2: DFQATT, SNEGSKA (reference sequence). The CDR3 region is CSPSREVAGYTDTQYF. CDR3 coding DNA: TGCAGTCCTTCACGGGAGGTAGCGGGGTACACAGATACGCAGTATTTT.

V is TRBV12-3 or TRBV12-4 and J is TRBJ2-2; TRBD1 is a possible D gene (6 bases). V was pared by 6 bases and J by 0 bases, with 14 bases between. CDR3 length: 16 residues. Here the CDR3 reads CASRVRDTANTGELFF. As DNA, the CDR3 is TGTGCCAGCAGAGTCCGGGACACAGCGAACACCGGGGAGCTGTTTTTT.

This clonotype was seen more than once but under ten times. The genes are TRBV20-1 and TRBJ2-7; D unresolved. V gave up 1 base and J gave up 0 bases, with 10 bases separating them. There are 14 residues in the CDR3. Germline lookup yields CDR1 DFQATT and CDR2 SNEGSKA (reference sequence). CDR3 sequence: CSARVTADSYEQYF. DNA of the CDR3: TGCAGTGCTAGAGTAACGGCCGACTCCTACGAGCAGTACTTC.

There are many counts of this clonotype. The rearrangement links TRBV18 to TRBJ1-3, with TRBD1 as a possible D gene (5 bases). This CDR3 has 14 residues. Per the germline V gene, CDR1 is KGHSH and CDR2 is LQKENI. Trimming removed 0 bases at V and 4 bases at J, with 7 bases between. The CDR3 nucleotides are TGTGCCAGCTCACCACCAGGGGACGGAAACACCATATATTTT. This sequence encodes CASSPPGDGNTIYF.

This clonotype was picked up a small number of times. The V gene is TRBV6-1, the J gene TRBJ1-1; 9 bases fit TRBD1. The CDR3 has 14 amino acids. In germline, CDR1 is MNHNS, CDR2 SASEGT. V was pared by 6 bases and J by 5 bases, with 7 bases of the junction left unmatched. The CDR3 DNA reads TGTGCCAGCAGGCCCGGGACAGGGAGTACTGAAGCTTTCTTT. This translates into CASRPGTGSTEAFF.

This clonotype was detected a few times. This chain connects TRBV7-8 to TRBJ2-5; weak D call: TRBD2 (5 bases). CDR3 size: 11 residues. Germline CDR1 reads SGHVS; CDR2 reads FQNEAQ. V gave up 6 bases and J gave up 12 bases, with 14 bases separating them. The CDR3: CASRRREAEYF. In DNA, the CDR3 is TGTGCCAGCAGACGACGGGAAGCAGAGTACTTC.

This clonotype was counted ten times or more. The chain employs TRBV27 and TRBJ2-3; 8 nucleotides line up with TRBD2. V shed 1 base and J 5 bases; nucleotides not matched to a gene: 11. The CDR3 is made up of 17 amino acids. Germline V lookup: CDR1 MNHEY, CDR2 SMNVEV (reference sequence). CDR3 loop: CASSLFLAGKKKDTQYF. The CDR3 DNA is TGTGCCAGCAGTTTATTCTTAGCGGGAAAGAAGAAAGATACGCAGTATTTT.

CDR3 protein: CASSQDLSTSGGADTQYF. CDR3 bases: TGTGCCAGCAGCCAAGATCTCTCGACTAGCGGGGGGGCGGATACGCAGTATTTT. The chain recombines TRBV4-2 with TRBJ2-3, with TRBD2 identical over 14 bases. Losses at the gene ends were 0 bases for V and 6 bases for J; bases not matched to a gene: 8. Looked up from germline, CDR1 is LGHNA and CDR2 is YNFKEQ. There are 18 residues in the CDR3.

This clonotype was counted between two and nine times. The chain links TRBV10-3 to TRBJ2-7; TRBD2 matches 9 bases. The CDR3 is 15 residues long. With 3 bases clipped from V and 1 base from J, the junction kept 4 bases outside the gene matches. From germline, CDR1 is ENHRY and CDR2 SYGVKD. The CDR3 coding sequence is TGTGCCATCAGTGACCGACTAGCGGAGTCCTACGAGCAGTACTTC. Translated, it gives CAISDRLAESYEQYF.

This clonotype was seen ten or more times. V usage is TRBV13 and J usage is TRBJ2-3; D gene unclear. Trimming took off 4 bases at V and 3 bases at J, with 5 bases between the two ends. This CDR3 is built from 12 residues. Germline CDR1 reads PRHDT; CDR2 reads FYEKMQ (reference sequence). CDR3 loop: CASSYETDTQYF. CDR3 nucleotides: TGTGCCAGCAGCTACGAGACAGATACGCAGTATTTT.

In this sample, this clonotype turned up many times. This sequence joins TRBV11-3 and TRBJ1-6, with D uncertain. The CDR3 is made up of 13 amino acids. V was cut by 4 bases and J by 7 bases, with 8 bases left in between. Germline-derived CDR1 and CDR2 are SGHNT and YENEEA. DNA of the CDR3: TGTGCCAGCAGCTCAGGCCTAAATTCACCCCTCCACTTT. This gives the protein CASSSGLNSPLHF.

The chain has TRBV5-1 and TRBJ1-1; no firm D call. Germline CDR1 SGHRS, CDR2 YFSETQ. The V gene lost 4 bases and the J gene lost 0 bases, with 13 bases spanning the gap. The CDR3 covers 15 residues. CDR3 nucleotides: TGCGCCAGCAGCCCGAGACCGATAGTGAACACTGAAGCTTTCTTT. Its translation is CASSPRPIVNTEAFF.

In this sample, this clonotype turned up a few times. The chain combines TRBV7-9 with TRBJ2-4; D remains ambiguous. V lost 5 bases to trimming and J lost 0 bases, with 14 bases between them. CDR1 and CDR2 (germline): SEHNR, FQNEAQ (reference sequence). There are 16 residues in the CDR3. The CDR3 DNA sequence: TGTGCCAGCAGCCGCGGTCCCAACCTAGCCAAAAACATTCAGTACTTC. This encodes CASSRGPNLAKNIQYF.

This clonotype was recorded many times. In nucleotides, the CDR3 is TGCAGTGCTAGTGGTCAGGGGAGTTATGGGACAGATACGCAGTATTTT. This sequence encodes CSASGQGSYGTDTQYF. J is TRBJ2-3 and V is TRBV20-1, with D tentatively TRBD1 (6 bases). CDR3 length: 16 amino acids. The germline CDR1 and CDR2 sequences are DFQATT and SNEGSKA (reference sequence). The V gene lost 3 bases and the J gene lost 3 bases, with 19 bases spanning the gap.

In its sample, this clonotype was seen once. In DNA form, the CDR3 reads TGTGCCGGCACATACCGGGCCCTCTCCAATTCACCCCTCCACTTT. Translation: CAGTYRALSNSPLHF. The chain links TRBV6-2 or TRBV6-3 to TRBJ1-6; D is unresolved. Trimming took off 11 bases at V and 7 bases at J, with 21 bases between the two ends. Germline CDR1 MNHEY, CDR2 SVGEGT. CDR3 length: 15 residues.

This clonotype was observed a few times. The chain carries TRBV12-3 or TRBV12-4 and TRBJ2-3, with TRBD2 matching 9 bases. J gave up 6 bases and V 1 base, and 5 bases lay outside the gene matches. There are 15 residues in the CDR3. CDR3 DNA: TGTGCCAGCAGTTTAGTCTTAGCGGGGGTGGATACGCAGTATTTT. It translates to CASSLVLAGVDTQYF.

This clonotype has at least ten counts. The rearrangement uses TRBV7-9 and TRBJ2-5; TRBD2 matches 9 bases. The CDR3 extends over 14 amino acids. CDR1 and CDR2 from the germline V gene are SEHNR and FQNEAQ (reference sequence). V dropped 5 bases and J dropped 5; count of bases not matched to a gene: 6. In DNA, the CDR3 is TGTGCCAGCAGCATCGGGACTAGCAAGGAGACCCAGTACTTC. As protein: CASSIGTSKETQYF.

The rearrangement joins TRBV12-3 or TRBV12-4 to TRBJ1-2; TRBD1 matches 8 bases. This CDR3 has 14 residues. The J segment lost 8 bases and the V segment lost 3 bases, leaving 8 bases of the junction unmatched. CDR3 protein: CASSLGRGRQGYTF. The CDR3 nucleotides are TGTGCCAGCAGTTTGGGCAGGGGGCGGCAAGGCTACACCTTC.

The CDR3 region has the DNA TGTGCCAGCAGCCCAAGGTTGGCAGGGGATGAAAAACTGTTTTTT. It yields the protein CASSPRLAGDEKLFF. V usage is TRBV7-9 and J usage is TRBJ1-4; weak D call: TRBD1 (6 bases). The CDR3 is made up of 15 amino acids. Germline CDR1 SEHNR, CDR2 FQNEAQ (reference sequence). The V gene lost 5 bases and the J gene lost 6 bases, with 16 bases spanning the gap.

This clonotype was detected many times. The V gene is TRBV7-2, the J gene TRBJ2-1, with 14 nucleotides matching TRBD2. CDR1 and CDR2 from the germline V gene are SGHTA and FQGNSA. This CDR3 is built from 18 residues. With 2 bases clipped from V and 0 bases from J, the junction kept 3 bases outside the gene matches. The CDR3 spells CASSLRGTSGGSYNEQFF. The CDR3 coding sequence is TGTGCCAGCAGCTTAAGGGGGACTAGCGGGGGCTCCTACAATGAGCAGTTCTTC.

This clonotype was observed many times. The chain recombines TRBV18 with TRBJ2-3; TRBD1 matches at 8 bases. In germline, CDR1 is KGHSH, CDR2 LQKENI. The CDR3 covers 16 residues. V was pared by 2 bases and J by 1 base, with 5 bases of the junction left unmatched. For the CDR3, the DNA is TGTGCCAGCTCACCAAGGAGGACAGGGCGCACAGATACGCAGTATTTT. It translates to CASSPRRTGRTDTQYF.

This clonotype was counted ten times or more. The chain couples TRBV20-1 to TRBJ2-5, with 8 bases aligning to TRBD2. V was clipped by 3 bases and J by 0 bases; unmatched bases: 12. Germline CDR1 DFQATT, CDR2 SNEGSKA (reference sequence). The length of the CDR3 is 17 residues. The CDR3 sequence is CSASGEIGRGDQETQYF. In DNA form, the CDR3 reads TGCAGTGCTAGTGGGGAAATCGGGCGGGGGGACCAAGAGACCCAGTACTTC.

Only a few counts were recorded for this clonotype. The chain employs TRBV18 and TRBJ1-6; 8 bases are shared with TRBD1. Germline assignment: CDR1 KGHSH and CDR2 LQKENI. The CDR3 is 15 amino acids. The V and J ends lost 6 bases and 10 bases, in that order; junction bases with no gene match: 11. The CDR3 DNA sequence: TGTGCCAGCTCTCGTAGCGGACAGGGTAAATCACCCCTCCACTTT. Translation gives CASSRSGQGKSPLHF.

This clonotype was seen at least ten times. The CDR3 bases are TGCGCCAGCAGCTTAGGACAGGCCCAGGGAGGAGCGCAGTATTTT. Its translation is CASSLGQAQGGAQYF. The chain recombines TRBV5-1 with TRBJ2-3, with D perhaps TRBD1 (7 bases). CDR1 is SGHRS and CDR2 is YFSETQ in the germline V gene. V shed 2 bases and J shed 10 bases, with 20 bases lying between them. The CDR3 consists of 15 residues.

This clonotype has ten or more counts. The V and J genes are TRBV2 and TRBJ1-1, with D perhaps matching TRBD1 (6 bases). Germline values: CDR1 SNHLY, CDR2 FYNNEI. The CDR3 length is 14 residues. V was shortened by 5 bases and J by 0 bases, with 10 bases between the two germline ends. CDR3 nucleotide sequence: TGTGCCAGCAGTTACAGGGAGATGAACACTGAAGCTTTCTTT. Translating gives CASSYREMNTEAFF.

The V gene is TRBV6-6, the J gene TRBJ1-3; perhaps TRBD1 as D (5 bases). V shed 0 bases and J shed 4 bases, with 28 bases lying between them. The germline gives CDR1 MNHNY, CDR2 SVGAGI (reference sequence). This CDR3 has 21 residues. CDR3 sequence (DNA): TGTGCCAGCAGTTACTCGGGATTGGCGGTGTGGGACGGACTCTCGGGAAACACCATATATTTT. This sequence encodes CASSYSGLAVWDGLSGNTIYF.